The 21 T cell receptor beta chains below were found in one sample sequenced in a study of response to subunit inactivated influenza vaccine. TCRdb passed the RT-PCR reads through MiXCR, listing each CDR3 protein once. Seen here are about 650,000 distinct CDR3 sequences, 15% to 18% observed once, and the top ten hold 9.5% to 13%. The sample consisted of PBMCs from blood, taken 11 to 12 days after vaccination. The source is a man between 50 and 59 years old who received an inactivated influenza vaccine.

The V gene is TRBV7-8, the J gene TRBJ2-5, with 15 positions matching TRBD2. The CDR3 is 17 residues long. The V segment lost 5 bases and the J segment 1 base; nucleotides outside the gene matches: 5. Germline assignment: CDR1 SGHVS and CDR2 FQNEAQ. CDR3 loop: CASSHKGLAGGQETQYF. In DNA form, the CDR3 reads TGTGCCAGCAGCCACAAGGGACTAGCGGGAGGCCAAGAGACCCAGTACTTC.

This clonotype was detected only once. CDR3 sequence reads: CAISRGTSGRPYTGELFF. DNA of the CDR3: TGTGCCATCAGTAGGGGGACTAGCGGGAGGCCGTACACCGGGGAGCTGTTTTTT. V gene TRBV10-3 combines with J gene TRBJ2-2; 15 bases line up with TRBD2. The CDR3 is made up of 18 amino acids. Germline lookup yields CDR1 ENHRY and CDR2 SYGVKD. V was pared by 5 bases and J by 3 bases, with 7 bases of the junction left unmatched.

The gene calls are TRBV20-1 and TRBJ2-1; unclear D gene. Trimming shortened V by 0 bases and J by 8 bases, and 8 bases separated the two germline ends. The CDR3 contains 12 residues. Germline V CDR1 and CDR2: DFQATT, SNEGSKA (reference sequence). The CDR3 DNA follows: TGCAGTGCTAGAGATTTAGCTGATGAGCAGTTCTTC. It codes for CSARDLADEQFF.

This clonotype was detected ten times or more. This sequence joins TRBV20-1 and TRBJ2-1; D is undetermined. The CDR3 length is 11 residues. Trimming pared 3 bases from V and 5 bases from J, leaving 5 bases between. The germline V gene has CDR1 DFQATT and CDR2 SNEGSKA (reference sequence). In DNA, the CDR3 is TGCAGTGCTAGGATTGACAATGAGCAGTTCTTC. Amino acids: CSARIDNEQFF.

The chain has TRBV3-1 and TRBJ2-1, with D possibly called TRBD1 or TRBD2 (6 bases each). The CDR3 runs 16 residues. The V and J ends lost 1 base and 7 bases respectively, with 17 bases between them. CDR1 LGHDT and CDR2 YNNKEL come from the germline V gene (reference sequence). The CDR3 sequence: CASSQVFRGPRNEQFF. As DNA, the CDR3 is TGTGCCAGCAGCCAAGTCTTCCGGGGGCCTCGGAATGAGCAGTTCTTC.

The chain employs TRBV4-2 and TRBJ2-3; D perhaps matches TRBD1 (6 bases). This CDR3 region has 18 residues. Trimming cost V 1 base and J 0 bases, with 17 bases left between them. Germline V gene data show CDR1 as LGHNA and CDR2 as YNFKEQ. The CDR3 is CASSQGIAAQGSTDTQYF. CDR3 DNA: TGTGCCAGCAGCCAAGGGATTGCGGCGCAGGGGAGCACAGATACGCAGTATTTT.

In this sample, this clonotype turned up a few times. The chain is built from TRBV6-1 and TRBJ2-7; the D gene is possibly TRBD2 (6 bases). The CDR3 has 13 amino acids. Trimming left V 7 bases short and J 3 bases short, with 13 bases between. The V gene's germline CDR1 is MNHNS and CDR2 SASEGT. DNA of the CDR3: TGTGCCAGCAAGGCGGGGAGTGGCTACGAGCAGTACTTC. It yields the protein CASKAGSGYEQYF.

The V and J genes are TRBV29-1 and TRBJ2-7; the D gene could be TRBD1 or TRBD2 (5 bases each). CDR3 length: 12 amino acids. The ends were cut back, 5 bases at V and 6 bases at J, with 14 bases in the middle. Germline lookup yields CDR1 SQVTM and CDR2 ANQGSEA. The CDR3 region has the DNA TGCAGCGTTCCTTGGGCTGGGGGCGAGCAGTACTTC. It yields the protein CSVPWAGGEQYF.

The rearrangement joins TRBV15 to TRBJ2-1, with 8 bases lining up with TRBD2. Per germline, CDR1 LNHNV and CDR2 YYDKDF (reference sequence). The ends lost 3 bases at V and 7 bases at J; junction bases unmatched: 5. CDR3 length equals 14 residues. The DNA for the CDR3 is TGTGCCACCAGCAGCGTAGCTAGCGGGAATGAGCAGTTCTTC. Residues: CATSSVASGNEQFF. Combining the CDR3 with reference TRBV15 and TRBJ2-1 gives the whole variable domain DAMVIQNPRYQVTQFGKPVTLSCSQTLNHNVMYWYQQKSSQAPKLLFHYYDKDFNNEADTPDNFQSRRPNTSFCFLDIRSPGLGDTAMYLCATSSVASGNEQFFGPGTRLTVL.

The gene calls are TRBV29-1 and TRBJ2-3; D remains ambiguous. The V end was cut by 0 bases, the J end by 6 bases, with 13 bases between. This CDR3 has 14 residues. CDR1 is SQVTM and CDR2 is ANQGSEA in the germline V gene. The CDR3 spells CSVEDQASGDTQYF. The CDR3 DNA reads as TGCAGCGTTGAAGATCAGGCGTCCGGGGATACGCAGTATTTT.

The rearrangement uses TRBV6-5 and TRBJ2-1; 8 bases are a match to TRBD1. CDR3 length: 14 amino acids. Looked up from germline, CDR1 is MNHEY and CDR2 is SVGAGI. Germline trimming cut 2 bases from V and 6 bases from J; bases unmatched to any gene: 3. The CDR3 reads CASSYPGTGNEQFF. The DNA of the CDR3 is TGTGCCAGCAGTTACCCCGGGACAGGCAATGAGCAGTTCTTC.

This clonotype has only a few counts. The rearrangement joins TRBV5-8 to TRBJ2-7; D not resolved. Germline values: CDR1 SGHTS, CDR2 YDEGEE. Trimming removed 0 bases from V and 0 bases from J, with 10 bases in between. The CDR3 is 15 residues long. CDR3 sequence reads: CASSLVPHYSYEQYF. The CDR3 DNA is TGTGCCAGCAGCTTGGTCCCGCACTACTCCTACGAGCAGTACTTC.

There are a few counts of this clonotype. The chain is built from TRBV6-5 and TRBJ2-3, with 9 positions matching TRBD2. Germline CDR1 reads MNHEY; CDR2 reads SVGAGI. Unmatched junction bases numbered 6, after V lost 2 bases and J lost 9 bases. This CDR3 contains 14 residues. In DNA, the CDR3 is TGTGCCAGCAGTTACAGGGCGGGAGGGGGGACGCAGTATTTT. This gives the protein CASSYRAGGGTQYF.

In this sample, this clonotype turned up a few times. The chain links TRBV15 to TRBJ1-1, with 7 bases lining up with TRBD1. Trimming took 2 bases from V and 0 from J; bases not matched to a gene: 3. There are 15 residues in the CDR3. The germline V gene has CDR1 LNHNV and CDR2 YYDKDF (reference sequence). In DNA, the CDR3 is TGTGCCACCAGCAGAAGGACAGGATTGAACACTGAAGCTTTCTTT. Residues: CATSRRTGLNTEAFF.

This clonotype has a count of ten or more. V and J are TRBV12-3 or TRBV12-4 and TRBJ2-3; 10 nucleotides agree with TRBD2. The CDR3 runs 15 residues. J was trimmed by 2 bases and V by 6 bases; bases with no gene match: 5. DNA for the CDR3: TGTGCCAGCAGCTTTAGCGGGGGGTCCACAGATACGCAGTATTTT. Residues: CASSFSGGSTDTQYF.

The chain combines TRBV29-1 with TRBJ2-7; a weak D match, TRBD1 (6 bases). V was trimmed by 2 bases and J by 0 bases, leaving 17 bases between them. CDR1 SQVTM and CDR2 ANQGSEA come from the germline V gene. This CDR3 is 16 amino acids long. The CDR3 DNA reads as TGCAGCGTTGAATTTCGAAGCAGGGGCAACTCCTACGAGCAGTACTTC. It encodes CSVEFRSRGNSYEQYF.

In regard to this clonotype: This clone may be a read error of a much larger clone one base away. The chain uses TRBV6-1 and TRBJ2-2; 7 nucleotides align to TRBD1. The CDR3 covers 13 residues. Germline CDR1 MNHNS, CDR2 SASEGT. Trimming removed 6 bases from V and 8 bases from J; junction bases left unmatched: 6. The CDR3 sequence: CASSLDRRGELFF. CDR3 nucleotide sequence: TGTGCCAGCAGCCTGGACAGGAGAGGGGAGCTGTTTTTT.

In this sample, this clonotype turned up a few times. The chain has TRBV20-1 and TRBJ2-5, with D maybe TRBD1 (6 bases). Germline V gene sequence: CDR1 DFQATT, CDR2 SNEGSKA (reference sequence). The CDR3 contains 13 residues. The ends were cut back, 7 bases at V and 2 bases at J, with 14 bases in the middle. CDR3 region: CSGLDSRQETQYF. In DNA form, the CDR3 reads TGCAGTGGCCTGGACAGCCGGCAAGAGACCCAGTACTTC.

The J gene is TRBJ2-2, the V gene TRBV7-9; TRBD2 matches at 8 bases. This CDR3 is built from 16 residues. The junction had 12 bases not matched to a gene; V was cut back by 5 bases and J by 7 bases. Germline V gene sequence: CDR1 SEHNR, CDR2 FQNEAQ (reference sequence). The CDR3 coding sequence is TGTGCCAGCAGCCCAGCGAGCGGGAGTGCGAGCGGGGAGCTGTTTTTT. Translating it yields CASSPASGSASGELFF.

This clonotype was detected only a few times. The V call is TRBV7-2, the J call TRBJ2-3, with TRBD1 as a possible D gene (6 bases). Trimming took off 5 bases at V and 6 bases at J, with 12 bases between the two ends. The CDR3 has 13 amino acids. Germline lookup yields CDR1 SGHTA and CDR2 FQGNSA. The CDR3 sequence is CASSRTVRDTQYF. Written as DNA, the CDR3 is TGTGCCAGCAGCAGGACAGTTCGTGATACGCAGTATTTT.

This clonotype was seen more than once but under ten times. The chain joins TRBV30 to TRBJ2-1; D is undetermined. Germline CDR1 GTSNPN, CDR2 SVGIG (reference sequence). This CDR3 has 11 amino acids. In DNA form, the CDR3 reads TGTGCATACATTCCCCGCGATGAGCAGTTCTTC. Amino acid sequence: CAYIPRDEQFF.